The 4 T cell receptor beta chains in this list originate from one sample, sequenced in a study of T-cell reconstitution after alpha-beta-depleted transplantation in children (TCRdb year 2016). The library was produced with PCR. The instrument was an Illumina HiSeq 2500. To normalize quantification of the TCRbeta repertoire, the TCR libraries were built with molecular barcoding that relied on unique molecular identifiers. TCRdb reanalyzed the raw reads on its own, using fastp at Q25 for trimming and MiXCR for clone calling, and kept in-frame beta chains. One record per CDR3 amino acid sequence lists the most common genes and DNA. This sample lists roughly 400,000 distinct CDR3 sequences; over 40% were detected once. The ten largest clonotypes hold 25% to 30% of the sample. The treatment or condition label corresponds to: allogeneic hematopoietic cell transplantation with graft depleted of TCRalphabeta T cells and CD19 B cells.

The material was PBMCs, obtained before TCRalphabeta/CD19-depleted stem cell transplant. The receptors were gathered from a girl between 2 and 10 years old with aplastic anemia, due to receive a stem cell transplant.

This clonotype has only a few counts. This rearrangement joins TRBV7-8 to TRBJ2-2; 9 bases map to TRBD2. Germline V gene lookup returns CDR1 SGHVS and CDR2 FQNEAQ. This CDR3 is 15 amino acids long. V lost 8 bases, J lost 5 bases, and 9 bases stayed unmatched. The CDR3 DNA reads TGTGCCAGCCGGTGGGCTAGCGGGGCTACCGGGGAGCTGTTTTTT. The encoded protein is CASRWASGATGELFF.

This clonotype was seen many times. The chain combines TRBV27 with TRBJ2-1; a possible D gene is TRBD1 (6 bases). V dropped 7 bases and J dropped 5 bases, with 15 bases sitting between them. CDR3 size: 14 residues. The germline CDR1 and CDR2 sequences are MNHEY and SMNVEV (reference sequence). CDR3 protein: CASTPRTADNEQFF. In DNA form, the CDR3 reads TGTGCCAGCACCCCCCGGACAGCAGACAATGAGCAGTTCTTC.

V gene TRBV5-5 combines with J gene TRBJ1-1; a weak D match, TRBD1 (6 bases). Germline V gene lookup returns CDR1 SGHKS and CDR2 YYEKEE (reference sequence). With 3 bases removed from V and 1 base from J, the gap between germline ends came to 13 bases. This CDR3 region has 15 residues. DNA for the CDR3: TGTGCCAGCAGCTACGGGGGGCGGACGAACACTGAAGCTTTCTTT. Translated, it gives CASSYGGRTNTEAFF.

The chain recombines TRBV6-1 with TRBJ2-7; possible D gene TRBD1, 6 bases. Germline CDR1 reads MNHNS; CDR2 reads SASEGT. V was clipped by 10 bases and J by 0 bases, with 13 bases between them. The CDR3 has 13 amino acids. This CDR3 reads CATADRASYEQYF. The CDR3 DNA is TGTGCCACCGCGGACAGAGCCTCCTACGAGCAGTACTTC.